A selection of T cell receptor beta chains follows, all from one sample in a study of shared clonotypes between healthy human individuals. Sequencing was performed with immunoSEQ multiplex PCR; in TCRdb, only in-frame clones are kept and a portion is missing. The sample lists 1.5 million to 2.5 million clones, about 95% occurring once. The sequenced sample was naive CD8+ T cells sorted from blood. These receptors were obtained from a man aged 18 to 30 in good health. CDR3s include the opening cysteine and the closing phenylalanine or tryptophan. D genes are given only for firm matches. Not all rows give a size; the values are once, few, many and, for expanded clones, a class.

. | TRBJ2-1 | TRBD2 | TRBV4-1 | CASSQGEVAGVEQFF | TGCGCCAGCAGCCAAGGTGAGGTAGCGGGAGTTGAGCAGTTCTTC
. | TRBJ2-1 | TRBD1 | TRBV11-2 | CASSRDRGTYNEQFF | TGTGCCAGCAGCCGTGACAGGGGCACCTACAATGAGCAGTTCTTC
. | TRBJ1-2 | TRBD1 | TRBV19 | CASWTGYGYGYTF | TGTGCCAGTTGGACAGGGTATGGCTATGGCTACACCTTC
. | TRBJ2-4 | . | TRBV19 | CASSLGPGVLKNIQYF | TGTGCCAGTAGTTTAGGCCCGGGAGTACTCAAAAACATTCAGTACTTC
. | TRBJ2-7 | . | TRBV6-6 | CASSYDTSFAEQYF | TGTGCCAGCAGTTACGATACTAGTTTCGCCGAGCAGTACTTC
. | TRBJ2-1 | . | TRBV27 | CASSLSEDRYNEQFF | TGTGCCAGCAGTTTATCGGAGGACAGATACAATGAGCAGTTCTTC
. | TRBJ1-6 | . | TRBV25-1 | CATEHTPGLGSPLHF | TGTGCCACCGAACACACCCCGGGTCTTGGTTCACCCCTCCACTTT
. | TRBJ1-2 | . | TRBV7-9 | CASSPYRNGIGYTF | TGTGCCAGCAGTCCGTATCGGAACGGGATCGGCTACACCTTC
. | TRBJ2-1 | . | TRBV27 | CASSGGPVNLNEQFF | TGTGCCAGCAGTGGGGGGCCCGTTAACCTCAATGAGCAGTTCTTC
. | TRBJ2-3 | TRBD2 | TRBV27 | CASSSPASGITDTQYF | TGTGCCAGCAGTTCCCCCGCTAGCGGGATCACAGATACGCAGTATTTT
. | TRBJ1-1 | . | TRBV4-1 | CASTPSGGSLNTEAFF | TGCGCCAGCACCCCGTCCGGTGGCAGTTTGAACACTGAAGCTTTCTTT
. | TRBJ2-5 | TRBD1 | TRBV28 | CASSFQGAGETQYF | TGTGCCAGCAGTTTTCAGGGGGCTGGTGAGACCCAGTACTTC
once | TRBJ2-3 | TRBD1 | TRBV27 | CASSFIGTETDTQYF | TGTGCCAGCAGTTTTATTGGGACAGAGACAGATACGCAGTATTTT
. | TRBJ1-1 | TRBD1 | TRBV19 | CASTPGTGGLTEAFF | TGTGCCAGTACCCCCGGGACAGGGGGCCTCACTGAAGCTTTCTTT
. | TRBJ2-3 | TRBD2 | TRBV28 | CASRQTSGVTDTQYF | TGTGCCAGCAGACAGACTAGCGGGGTCACAGATACGCAGTATTTT
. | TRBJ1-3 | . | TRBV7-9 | CASSPPLEGGGNTIYF | TGTGCCAGCAGCCCTCCCCTGGAGGGCGGTGGAAACACCATATATTTT
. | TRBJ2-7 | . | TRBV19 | CASSLRSVVPLDEQYF | TGTGCCAGTAGTCTCCGGTCGGTAGTTCCCTTGGACGAGCAGTACTTC
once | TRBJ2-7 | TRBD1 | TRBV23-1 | CASSQKDRGVLTYEQYF | TGCGCCAGCAGTCAAAAGGACAGGGGGGTTTTGACCTACGAGCAGTACTTC
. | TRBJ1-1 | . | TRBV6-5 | CASSEGRNTEAFF | TGTGCCAGCAGCGAGGGGCGGAACACTGAAGCTTTCTTT
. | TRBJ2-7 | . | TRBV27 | CASSAGVPNDEQYF | TGTGCCAGCAGTGCAGGGGTGCCCAACGACGAGCAGTACTTC
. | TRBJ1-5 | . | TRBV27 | CASSLIGGTQPQHF | TGTGCCAGCAGTTTAATCGGGGGAACTCAGCCCCAGCATTTT
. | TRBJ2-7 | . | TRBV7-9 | CASSLDGGYEQYF | TGTGCCAGCAGCTTAGATGGGGGGTACGAGCAGTACTTC
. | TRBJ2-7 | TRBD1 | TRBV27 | CASSFLTGDRVHDEQYF | TGTGCCAGCAGTTTCCTTACTGGTGACAGGGTCCACGACGAGCAGTACTTC
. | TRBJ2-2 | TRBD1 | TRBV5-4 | CASSQTGGTGELFF | TGTGCCAGCAGCCAGACAGGGGGAACCGGGGAGCTGTTTTTT
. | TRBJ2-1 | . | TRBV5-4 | CASSLDASNVQFF | TGTGCCAGCAGCTTGGATGCTAGCAATGTGCAGTTCTTC
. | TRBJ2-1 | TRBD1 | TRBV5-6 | CASSLYRGLSYNEQFF | TGTGCCAGCAGCTTGTACAGGGGGCTGTCCTACAATGAGCAGTTCTTC
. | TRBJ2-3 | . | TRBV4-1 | CASSQESRTMLEGTDTQYF | TGCGCCAGCAGCCAAGAATCCAGGACAATGTTGGAAGGCACGGATACGCAGTATTTT
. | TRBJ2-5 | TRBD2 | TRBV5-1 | CASSLAPSGGAPPETQYF | TGCGCCAGCAGCTTGGCGCCTAGCGGGGGGGCCCCGCCAGAGACCCAGTACTTC
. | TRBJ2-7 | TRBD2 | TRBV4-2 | CASSHGTSSYEQYF | TGTGCCAGCAGCCACGGGACTAGCAGCTACGAGCAGTACTTC
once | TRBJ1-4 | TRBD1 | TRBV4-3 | CASSPGTGAEKLFF | TGCGCCAGCAGCCCCGGGACAGGGGCCGAAAAACTGTTTTTT
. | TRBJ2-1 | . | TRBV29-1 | CSALGGGYNEQFF | TGCAGCGCCCTAGGGGGGGGGTACAATGAGCAGTTCTTC
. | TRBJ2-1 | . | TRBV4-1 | CASSSPDTGIDEQFF | TGCGCCAGCAGCTCGCCGGACACAGGGATCGATGAGCAGTTCTTC
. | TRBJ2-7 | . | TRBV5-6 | CASSPGDFSYEQYF | TGTGCCAGCAGCCCCGGGGACTTCTCCTACGAGCAGTACTTC
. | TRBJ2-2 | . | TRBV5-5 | CASTLGPGVTGELFF | TGTGCCAGCACCCTCGGGCCCGGGGTTACCGGGGAGCTGTTTTTT
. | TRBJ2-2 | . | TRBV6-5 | CASSYSTGEVTGELFF | TGTGCCAGCAGTTACTCAACGGGAGAAGTCACCGGGGAGCTGTTTTTT
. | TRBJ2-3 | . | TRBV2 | CATLRIFEDTQYF | TGTGCCACCCTTCGTATCTTCGAAGATACGCAGTATTTT